The entry below describes one TCR beta chain. Its specificity is not known. The sample comes from a study of T-cell memory formation after mild COVID-19. The study's findings and limits: The study found balanced CD4/CD8 in clones contracting day 15 to 85 and a CD4+ lean in later expanders. Pre-infection memory harbored some responding clones, suggesting cross-reactive memory joined. Second-wave clones peaking on day 37 lacked confirmed SARS-CoV-2 specificity.

One entry per CDR3 protein, called by TCRdb with MiXCR from the 5' RACE reads. The data hold around 470,000 distinct CDR3 sequences, with roughly 20% observed a single time. The clonotype was recovered from an adult woman who had mild COVID-19 (a few samples of this study predate the infection). Cell type and time point are not known. The sample comprised PBMCs or a T cell subset sorted from them (not recorded which).

The CDR3 here is CASSPVPGTAGYNQPQHF. The CDR3 region has the DNA TGTGCCAGCAGCCCCGTTCCCGGGACGGCAGGGTACAATCAGCCCCAGCATTTT. The chain links TRBV7-8 to TRBJ1-5; tentatively, D is TRBD1 (5 bases). Germline CDR1 SGHVS, CDR2 FQNEAQ. The length of the CDR3 is 18 residues. The V and J ends lost 5 bases and 3 bases respectively, with 23 bases between them.